This is a list of T cell receptor beta chains from one sample in a study of cytotoxic CD8 clonotypes in ibrutinib-treated CLL. This table comes from immunoSEQ multiplex PCR, and its TCRdb copy is limited to in-frame clones, with some not included. Among hundreds of thousands of clones listed, around three quarters were seen once. The material sequenced was PBMCs, taken after 24 months of ibrutinib treatment. Receptor source: a human donor with chronic lymphocytic leukemia. The CDR3 runs from the conserved cysteine through the conserved F or W.

TRBV6-6,TRBJ2-4,CASRFGQGEAKNIQYF
TRBV5-1,TRBJ2-5,CASSLTGLIRETQYF
TRBV30,TRBJ2-7,CAWSVDSGALYEQYF
TRBV19,TRBJ2-7,CASSIDSGSLTYEQYF
TRBV9,TRBJ2-7,CASSPRTEHYEQYF
TRBV7-3,TRBJ2-1,CASSFAGVYNEQFF
TRBV5-4,TRBJ2-1,CASSPVAGGRYNEQFF
TRBV30,TRBJ1-1,CAWSPSLTGEAFF
TRBV6-5,TRBJ2-7,CASGPGPSYSYEQYF
TRBV7-9,TRBJ1-4,CASSLVGDAEKLFF
TRBV6-1,TRBJ2-1,CASSEGSATDEQFF
TRBV5-1,TRBJ2-2,CASSLVGEVAGELFF
TRBV29-1,TRBJ2-7,CSAKDSRYEQYF
TRBV27,TRBJ1-1,CASRKSLGANTEAFF
TRBV5-6,TRBJ2-7,CASSLGSSYEQYF
TRBV13,TRBJ2-3,CASSLVLPRGTDTQYF
TRBV7-9,TRBJ2-1,CASSLVLRRETYNEQFF
TRBV29-1,TRBJ2-1,CSQSSGSYNEQFF
TRBV30,TRBJ2-7,CARSTGEEYEQYF
TRBV19,TRBJ1-1,CASSARGTRGWGTEAFF
TRBV27,TRBJ2-7,CASSMRVSYEQYF
TRBV6-5,TRBJ2-1,CASSYSHGEQFF
TRBV18,TRBJ2-7,CASSPSGSAYEQYF
TRBV5-1,TRBJ2-1,CASSPDPGQLEWFF
TRBV11-2,TRBJ2-1,CASSLEGWPVQFF
TRBV4-3,TRBJ2-7,CASSQDRFGYEQYF
TRBV27,TRBJ2-7,CASSLRGYEQYF
TRBV7-3,TRBJ2-1,CASSPGLAGDNEQFF
TRBV30,TRBJ1-1,CAWSVKAEAFF
TRBV27,TRBJ2-6,CASSLKGTGANVLTF
TRBV9,TRBJ2-7,CASSPGTYEQYF
TRBV28,TRBJ1-1,CASSRDGLNTEAFF
TRBV28,TRBJ2-6,CASSPRHFDTSGANVLTF
TRBV7-9,TRBJ2-4,CASSLGTSGASVGIQYF
TRBV27,TRBJ1-1,CASRTGTEAFF
TRBV5-1,TRBJ2-7,CASTLDVSSEQYF
TRBV9,TRBJ2-1,CASSVEVSAPFNEQFF
TRBV21-1,TRBJ1-1,CASRWDPRWIDTEAFF
TRBV4-2,TRBJ2-7,CASSQVSSGLAAYEQYF
TRBV7-9,TRBJ2-7,CASSPRETSYEQYF
TRBV30,TRBJ2-7,CAWSTGSYEQYF
TRBV5-1,TRBJ2-2,CASSSGGRDTGELFF
TRBV29-1,TRBJ1-2,CSVEGQEPYGYTF
TRBV4-3,TRBJ2-6,CASSQDLGYSGANVLTF
TRBV2,TRBJ2-5,CAGKGNREETQYF
TRBV9,TRBJ2-1,CASSAGVLNNEQFF
TRBV9,TRBJ2-1,CASSVGDGETYNEQFF
TRBV14,TRBJ2-7,CASSQSDEQYF
TRBV5-1,TRBJ2-5,CASSPYWESIETQYF
TRBV7-8,TRBJ2-7,CASSLGGLAGGREQYF
TRBV5-1,TRBJ2-2,CASSLATSGPRELFF
TRBV18,TRBJ2-5,CASSPGRLEETQYF
TRBV30,TRBJ2-3,CAWSETTDTQYF